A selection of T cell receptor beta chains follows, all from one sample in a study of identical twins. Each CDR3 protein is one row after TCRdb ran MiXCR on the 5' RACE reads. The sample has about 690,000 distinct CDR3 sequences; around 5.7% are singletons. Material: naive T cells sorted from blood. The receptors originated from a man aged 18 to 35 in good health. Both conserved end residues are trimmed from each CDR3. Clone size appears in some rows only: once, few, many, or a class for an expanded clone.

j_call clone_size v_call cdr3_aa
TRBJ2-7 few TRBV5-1 ASSYLAESYEQY
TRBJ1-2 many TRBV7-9 ASSPTGIYGYT
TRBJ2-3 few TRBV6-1 ASSQTDLGDTQY
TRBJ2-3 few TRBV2 ASRERGDTQY
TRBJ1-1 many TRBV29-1 SVDGGQGTEAF
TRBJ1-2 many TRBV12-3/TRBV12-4 ASSFYYGYT
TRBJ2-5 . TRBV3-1 ASSHRDRGLSETQY
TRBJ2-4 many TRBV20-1 SARPITGAKNIQY
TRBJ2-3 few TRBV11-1 ASSIKRLPGLGSTDTQY
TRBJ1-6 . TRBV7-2 ASSRQGIGSPLH
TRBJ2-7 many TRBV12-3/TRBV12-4 ASSLMGSSEQY
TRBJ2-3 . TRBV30 AWRQGFGRDTQY
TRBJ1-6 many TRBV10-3 AIGYGQIAGGYNSPLH
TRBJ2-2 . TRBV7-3 ASSLLPGQSNAGELF
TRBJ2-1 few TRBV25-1 ASGAPGGSYNEQF